The 18 T cell receptor beta chains given below trace back to one sample, sequenced in a study of breast tumors, draining lymph nodes, adjacent tissues. TCRdb re-analysed the multiplex PCR reads in MiXCR, keeping a single row per CDR3 protein. The sample has about 24,000 distinct CDR3 sequences; around 68% are singletons. Sequenced material: tumor-adjacent breast tissue. These receptors were collected from a female donor with breast cancer. Some clones in this sample may be carry-over from other donors' samples.

This clonotype was counted ten times or more. A clone one base away is much larger, so this may be a read error. The chain recombines TRBV6-2 or TRBV6-3 with TRBJ2-3; 8 nucleotides line up with TRBD2. The V and J ends lost 7 bases and 3 bases, in that order; junction bases with no gene match: 6. Germline V CDR1 and CDR2: MNHEY, SVGEGT. The CDR3 runs to 14 residues. CDR3 sequence (DNA): TGTGCCAGCAATTCGGGACTAGTTACAGATACGCAGTATTTT. Encoded protein: CASNSGLVTDTQYF.

This rearrangement joins TRBV7-6 to TRBJ2-7; 10 bases fit TRBD1. This CDR3 has 15 amino acids. CDR1 and CDR2 from the germline V gene are SGHVS and FNYEAQ. V trimming: 5 bases; J trimming: 0 bases; junction bases outside the gene matches: 4. The CDR3 region has the DNA TGTGCCAGCAGCCCTGGGACAGGGGCCTCCTACGAGCAGTACTTC. It encodes CASSPGTGASYEQYF. The entire variable domain, with the rest obtained from reference TRBV7-6 and TRBJ2-7, is as follows: GAGVSQSPRYKVTKRGQDVALRCDPISGHVSLYWYRQALGQGPEFLTYFNYEAQQDKSGLPNDRFSAERPEGSISTLTIQRTEQRDSAMYRCASSPGTGASYEQYFGPGTRLTVT.

The genes are TRBV5-4 and TRBJ2-7; D is unclear. Deletions cut 3 bases from V and 5 bases from J, with 15 bases between. CDR3 length equals 14 residues. The germline gives CDR1 SGHNT, CDR2 YYREEE (reference sequence). This CDR3 is CASSSFAAINEQYF. The DNA for the CDR3 is TGTGCCAGCAGCTCCTTCGCCGCCATCAACGAGCAGTACTTC.

This chain uses TRBV6-1 with TRBJ2-7; TRBD2 aligns across 9 bases. The CDR3 contains 19 residues. Per germline, CDR1 MNHNS and CDR2 SASEGT. With V trimmed by 5 bases and J by 1 base, 18 bases remained unmatched. This CDR3 is CASSPRRPNLSGGSYEQYF. CDR3 DNA sequence: TGTGCCAGCAGTCCCCGCCGGCCCAACCTTAGCGGGGGATCCTACGAGCAGTACTTC.

The chain links TRBV5-6 to TRBJ1-2, with D possibly matching TRBD1 (5 bases). Germline assignment: CDR1 SGHDT and CDR2 YYEEEE. Deletions cut 4 bases from V and 6 bases from J, with 10 bases between. This CDR3 contains 12 residues. The CDR3 coding sequence is TGTGCCAGCAGCCTGGGGGGGGATGGCTACACCTTC. Residues: CASSLGGDGYTF.

This clonotype was counted between two and nine times. This rearrangement joins TRBV7-8 to TRBJ2-1, with TRBD2 matching 12 bases. Looked up from germline, CDR1 is SGHVS and CDR2 is FQNEAQ. The CDR3 consists of 16 residues. The V gene end was trimmed by 1 base and the J gene end by 5 bases; junction bases not matched to a gene: 3. CDR3 loop: CASSLGPSGGDNEQFF. CDR3 DNA: TGTGCCAGCAGCTTAGGCCCTAGCGGGGGGGACAATGAGCAGTTCTTC.

This chain connects TRBV6-1 to TRBJ2-7; D perhaps matches TRBD2 (5 bases). This CDR3 is 13 amino acids long. Trimming shortened V by 6 bases and J by 5 bases, and 14 bases separated the two germline ends. CDR1 is MNHNS and CDR2 is SASEGT in the germline V gene. The DNA of the CDR3 is TGTGCCAGCAGACCGGGATCGGCCCACGAGCAGTACTTC. Encoded protein: CASRPGSAHEQYF.

V gene TRBV7-9 combines with J gene TRBJ2-3; D uncertain. The CDR3 has 15 amino acids. V gave up 2 bases and J gave up 0 bases, with 9 bases separating them. CDR1 and CDR2 from the germline V gene are SEHNR and FQNEAQ (reference sequence). CDR3 in amino acids: CASSLRMSSTDTQYF. In nucleotides, the CDR3 is TGTGCCAGCAGCTTAAGGATGTCTAGCACAGATACGCAGTATTTT. The full variable domain, with the rest looked up from reference TRBV7-9 and TRBJ2-3, is DTGVSQNPRHKITKRGQNVTFRCDPISEHNRLYWYRQTLGQGPEFLTYFQNEAQLEKSRLLSDRFSAERPKGSFSTLEIQRTEQGDSAMYLCASSLRMSSTDTQYFGPGTRLTVL.

This chain uses TRBV4-1 with TRBJ2-3, with 9 bases fitting TRBD2. Germline CDR1 reads MGHRA; CDR2 reads YSYEKL. The CDR3 contains 17 residues. V shed 3 bases, J shed 1 base, and the junction held 8 bases outside the gene matches. The CDR3 DNA reads TGCGCCAGCAGCCAGTTGGGAGCGGGAGGACGCACAGATACGCAGTATTTT. This codes for CASSQLGAGGRTDTQYF.

This clonotype was recorded once. The V and J genes are TRBV6-1 and TRBJ1-2; D uncertain. CDR1 and CDR2 (germline): MNHNS, SASEGT. This CDR3 is built from 15 residues. Trimming took off 2 bases at V and 6 bases at J, with 16 bases between the two ends. DNA of the CDR3: TGTGCCAGCAGTGAAAAATGGGAGGGAAGGGATGGCTACACCTTC. It is translated as CASSEKWEGRDGYTF.

This chain connects TRBV3-1 to TRBJ2-2; a possible D gene is TRBD2 (5 bases). This CDR3 is built from 15 residues. V was cut by 4 bases and J by 2 bases, with 11 bases left in between. The germline V gene encodes CDR1 LGHDT and CDR2 YNNKEL (reference sequence). The chain's CDR3 is CASSRRGRNTGELFF. Written as DNA, the CDR3 is TGTGCCAGCAGCCGTCGGGGTCGTAACACCGGGGAGCTGTTTTTT.

The chain employs TRBV20-1 and TRBJ2-1, with a tentative D call TRBD2 (5 bases). This CDR3 comprises 16 residues. The germline gives CDR1 DFQATT, CDR2 SNEGSKA (reference sequence). Trimming took off 0 bases at V and 0 bases at J, with 12 bases between the two ends. The DNA for the CDR3 is TGCAGTGCTAGAGACTACGGGAAAAGCTCCTACAATGAGCAGTTCTTC. Its translation: CSARDYGKSSYNEQFF.

This clonotype has at least ten counts. V is TRBV27 and J is TRBJ1-2, with D unclear. Germline V gives CDR1 MNHEY, CDR2 SMNVEV (reference sequence). This CDR3 comprises 13 residues. The ends were cut back, 0 bases at V and 2 bases at J, with 4 bases in the middle. CDR3 sequence (DNA): TGTGCCAGCAGTTTATCAGCGAACTATGGCTACACCTTC. Its translation: CASSLSANYGYTF.

The V call is TRBV2, the J call TRBJ2-7; D may be TRBD1 or TRBD2 (5 bases each). From germline, CDR1 is SNHLY and CDR2 FYNNEI. Trimming removed 5 bases from V and 6 bases from J, with 11 bases in between. The length of the CDR3 is 12 residues. CDR3 region: CASSRDGTEQYF. Written as DNA, the CDR3 is TGTGCCAGCAGTAGGGACGGGACCGAGCAGTACTTC. The full variable domain, its missing parts supplied by reference TRBV2 and TRBJ2-7, is EPEVTQTPSHQVTQMGQEVILRCVPISNHLYFYWYRQILGQKVEFLVSFYNNEISEKSEIFDDQFSVERPDGSNFTLKIRSTKLEDSAMYFCASSRDGTEQYFGPGTRLTVT.

There are a few counts of this clonotype. The chain is built from TRBV12-1 and TRBJ2-7; TRBD2, the table's D call, lacks a check against the DNA. TRBV12-1 constitutes a pseudogene. CDR3 size: 15 residues. In DNA, the CDR3 is TGTGCCAGCAGCGTTAGCGCTCTCCCCTCCTACGAGCAGTACTTC. Protein: CASSVSALPSYEQYF.

The genes are TRBV19 and TRBJ2-1; 14 bases match TRBD2. V lost 6 bases and J lost 8; bases outside the gene matches: 9. The CDR3 extends over 16 amino acids. Germline CDR1 LNHDA, CDR2 SQIVND (reference sequence). Here the CDR3 DNA reads TGTGCCAGTAGCTGGACTAGCGGGAGGAGCAATTATGAGCAGTTCTTC. It codes for CASSWTSGRSNYEQFF.

This clonotype was recorded at least ten times. The chain is built from TRBV12-5 and TRBJ2-2; possibly TRBD2 for D (7 bases). CDR1 LGHNT and CDR2 FRNRAP come from the germline V gene. This CDR3 has 15 amino acids. V was cut by 9 bases and J by 2 bases, with 16 bases left in between. DNA for the CDR3: TGTGCTAGGCCCGCGGGGGCGGAAAACACCGGGGAGCTGTTTTTT. Amino acids: CARPAGAENTGELFF.

The chain combines TRBV5-6 with TRBJ2-3; 9 bases align to TRBD2. The CDR3 is 17 amino acids. From germline, CDR1 is SGHDT and CDR2 YYEEEE. V lost 1 base to trimming and J lost 4 bases; unmatched junction nucleotides: 10. The CDR3 DNA reads TGTGCCAGCAGCTTGTTCAGTCTGGCGGGAGGGCCAGATACGCAGTATTTT. It translates to CASSLFSLAGGPDTQYF.